This T cell receptor (beta chain) was observed in a study of blood T cell repertoires in COVID-19. The method was immunoSEQ multiplex PCR; TCRdb's version includes in-frame clones alone and lacks a portion of them. The sample holds about 160,000 clones; around 80% are singletons and the top ten take around 8.4%. Sequencing input: peripheral blood. The sequence derives from a woman of 80 years or more with active or convalescent COVID-19.

CDR3 region: CASSQDRGPGMMNTEAFF. The CDR3 DNA is TGTGCCAGCAGCCAAGATAGAGGGCCGGGGATGATGAACACTGAAGCTTTCTTT. J is TRBJ1-1 and V is TRBV3-1 (or the pseudogene TRBV3-2); D unclear. The CDR3 runs to 18 residues. The germline V and J ends were trimmed by 0 bases and 0 bases, with 17 bases remaining between them. CDR1 and CDR2 from the germline V gene are LGHDT and YNNKEL (reference sequence).